This TCR beta chain was identified during a study of regulatory dendritic cells for organ transplantation. Sequenced by immunoSEQ multiplex PCR; TCRdb stores in-frame clones only, minus some. The data hold about 38,000 clones, with about 89% observed a single time. A note on this clone: Its antigen is currently unknown.

CD4+ or CD8+ T cells were sorted as naive CD45RA+ or memory CD45RO+. Broader study findings: Memory CD8+ clonal expansion seemed more limited with regulatory than mature dendritic cells. Considerable individual heterogeneity was seen in alloreactive memory CD8+ T cells. Resting memory CD8+ T cells held the most alloreactive clonotypes.

Trimming removed 9 bases at V and 0 bases at J, with 15 bases between. CDR3 size: 15 residues. CDR1 is SGHTA and CDR2 is FQGTGA in the germline V gene. Source material: naive CD8+ T cells from blood. The subset: CD45RA+ naive T cells. J is TRBJ1-5 and V is TRBV7-3; no reliable D call. The source of this sequence is a human donor in good health. CDR3 loop: CASRRASNSNQPQHF. Written as DNA, the CDR3 is TGTGCCAGTAGGAGGGCGAGCAATAGCAATCAGCCCCAGCATTTT.